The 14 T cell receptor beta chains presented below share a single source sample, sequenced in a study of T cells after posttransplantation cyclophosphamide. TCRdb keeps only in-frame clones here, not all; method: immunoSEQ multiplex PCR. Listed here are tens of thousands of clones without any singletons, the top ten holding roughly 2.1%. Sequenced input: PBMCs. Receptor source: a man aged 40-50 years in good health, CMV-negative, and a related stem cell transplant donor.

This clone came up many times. The CDR3 spells CASSWQTEGYTF. For the CDR3, the DNA is TGTGCCAGCAGCTGGCAGACAGAGGGCTACACCTTC. V usage is TRBV7-9 and J usage is TRBJ1-2; TRBD1 might be the D (5 bases). V gave up 4 bases and J gave up 8 bases, with 11 bases separating them. Germline V CDR1 and CDR2: SEHNR, FQNEAQ (reference sequence). This CDR3 has 12 residues.

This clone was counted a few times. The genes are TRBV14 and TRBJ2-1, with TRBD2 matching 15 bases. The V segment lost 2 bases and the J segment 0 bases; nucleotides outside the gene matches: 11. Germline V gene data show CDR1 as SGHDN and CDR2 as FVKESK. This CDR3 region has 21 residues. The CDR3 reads CASSQYGGLAGGPSSYNEQFF. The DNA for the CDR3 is TGTGCCAGCAGCCAATACGGGGGACTAGCGGGGGGCCCTAGCTCCTACAATGAGCAGTTCTTC.

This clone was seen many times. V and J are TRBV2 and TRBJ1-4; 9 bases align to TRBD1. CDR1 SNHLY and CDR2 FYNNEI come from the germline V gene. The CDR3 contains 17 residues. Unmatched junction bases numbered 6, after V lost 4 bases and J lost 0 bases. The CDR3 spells CASSGQGVDATNEKLFF. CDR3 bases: TGTGCCAGCAGTGGACAGGGGGTAGATGCAACTAATGAAAAACTGTTTTTT.

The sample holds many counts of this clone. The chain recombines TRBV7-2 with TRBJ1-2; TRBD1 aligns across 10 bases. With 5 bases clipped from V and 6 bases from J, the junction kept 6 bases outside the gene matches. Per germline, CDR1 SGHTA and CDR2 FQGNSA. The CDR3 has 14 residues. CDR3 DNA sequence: TGTGCCAGCAGCGGGGGACAGGGGTTGAATGGCTACACCTTC. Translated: CASSGGQGLNGYTF.

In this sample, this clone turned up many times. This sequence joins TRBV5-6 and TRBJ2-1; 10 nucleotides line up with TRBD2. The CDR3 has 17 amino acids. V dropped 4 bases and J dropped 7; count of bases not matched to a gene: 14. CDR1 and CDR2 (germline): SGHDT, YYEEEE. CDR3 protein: CASSLRLLAGFRNEQFF. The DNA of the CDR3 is TGTGCCAGCAGCCTTCGGTTACTAGCGGGGTTTCGGAATGAGCAGTTCTTC.

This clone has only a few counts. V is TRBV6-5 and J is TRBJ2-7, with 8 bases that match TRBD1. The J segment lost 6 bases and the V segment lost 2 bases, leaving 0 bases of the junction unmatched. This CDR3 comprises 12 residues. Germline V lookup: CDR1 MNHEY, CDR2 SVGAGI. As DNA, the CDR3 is TGTGCCAGCAGTTACGACAGGGGCGAGCAGTACGTC. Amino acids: CASSYDRGEQYV.

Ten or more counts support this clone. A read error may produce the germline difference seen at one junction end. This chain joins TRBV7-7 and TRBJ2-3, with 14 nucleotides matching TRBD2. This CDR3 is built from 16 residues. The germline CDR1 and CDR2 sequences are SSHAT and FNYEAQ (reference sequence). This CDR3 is CASSSGLAGVADTQYF. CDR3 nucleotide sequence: TGTGCTAGCAGCTCGGGACTAGCGGGAGTCGCAGATACGCAGTATTTT.

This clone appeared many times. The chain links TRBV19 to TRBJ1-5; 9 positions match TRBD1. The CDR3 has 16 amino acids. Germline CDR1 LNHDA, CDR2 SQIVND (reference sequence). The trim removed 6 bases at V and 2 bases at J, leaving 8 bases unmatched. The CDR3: CASSPTGGTGNQPQHF. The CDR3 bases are TGTGCCAGTAGCCCTACAGGGGGCACGGGCAATCAGCCCCAGCATTTT.

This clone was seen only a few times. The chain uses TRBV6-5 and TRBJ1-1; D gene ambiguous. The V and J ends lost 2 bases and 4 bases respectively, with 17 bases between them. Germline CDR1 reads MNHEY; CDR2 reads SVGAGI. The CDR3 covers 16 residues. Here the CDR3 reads CASSYAGLRGGTEAFF. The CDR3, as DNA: TGTGCCAGCAGTTACGCCGGCCTCCGGGGAGGCACTGAAGCTTTCTTT.

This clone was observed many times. CDR3 region: CASSQDMCRVYVYEQYV. The CDR3 DNA reads as TGTGCCAGCAGCCAAGATATGTGCAGGGTGTACGTATACGAGCAGTACGTC. The gene calls are TRBV14 and TRBJ2-7; perhaps TRBD1 as D (5 bases). V shed 0 bases and J shed 4 bases, with 19 bases lying between them. This CDR3 has 17 amino acids. Germline loops: CDR1 SGHDN, CDR2 FVKESK.

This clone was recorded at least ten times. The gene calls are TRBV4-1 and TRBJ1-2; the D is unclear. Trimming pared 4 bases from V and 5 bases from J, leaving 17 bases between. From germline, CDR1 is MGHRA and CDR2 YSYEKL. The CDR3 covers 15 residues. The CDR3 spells CASSPTDFSFYGYTF. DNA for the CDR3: TGCGCCAGCAGCCCCACAGATTTTTCCTTTTATGGCTACACCTTC.

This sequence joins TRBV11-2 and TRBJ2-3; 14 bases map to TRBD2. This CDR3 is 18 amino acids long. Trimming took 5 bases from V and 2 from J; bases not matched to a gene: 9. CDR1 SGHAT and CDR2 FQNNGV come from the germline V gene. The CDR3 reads CASSAVPGLAGDTDTQYF. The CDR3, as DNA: TGTGCCAGCAGCGCTGTTCCGGGACTAGCGGGAGACACAGATACGCAGTATTTT.

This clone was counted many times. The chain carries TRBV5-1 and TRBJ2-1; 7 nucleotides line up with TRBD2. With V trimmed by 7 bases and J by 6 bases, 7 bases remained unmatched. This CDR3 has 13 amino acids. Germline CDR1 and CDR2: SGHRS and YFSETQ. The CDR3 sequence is CASGGRASNEQFF. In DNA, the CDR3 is TGCGCCAGCGGGGGGAGGGCCTCCAATGAGCAGTTCTTC. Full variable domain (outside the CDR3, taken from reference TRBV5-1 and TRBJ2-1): KAGVTQTPRYLIKTRGQQVTLSCSPISGHRSVSWYQQTPGQGLQFLFEYFSETQRNKGNFPGRFSGRQFSNSRSEMNVSTLELGDSALYLCASGGRASNEQFFGPGTRLTVL.

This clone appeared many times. CDR3 in DNA: TGCGCCAGCAGCTTCACTCCAGGAGGAGGTAACACTGAAGCTTTCTTT. Translation: CASSFTPGGGNTEAFF. The gene calls are TRBV5-1 and TRBJ1-1, with unresolved D. V dropped 2 bases and J dropped 2 bases, with 16 bases sitting between them. From germline, CDR1 is SGHRS and CDR2 YFSETQ. The CDR3 runs to 16 residues. Combining the CDR3 with reference TRBV5-1 and TRBJ1-1 gives the whole variable domain KAGVTQTPRYLIKTRGQQVTLSCSPISGHRSVSWYQQTPGQGLQFLFEYFSETQRNKGNFPGRFSGRQFSNSRSEMNVSTLELGDSALYLCASSFTPGGGNTEAFFGQGTRLTVV.